This TCR beta chain was profiled in a study of T cell changes during pregnancy in multiple sclerosis. Produced via immunoSEQ multiplex PCR; TCRdb's table is partial and in-frame only. The table includes 30,000 to 40,000 clones, approximately 90% detected once. This receptor was taken from a female donor in good health, enrolled as a control in a pregnancy study. The sequences come from CD4+ T cells from peripheral blood mononuclear cells, collected in the third trimester of pregnancy.

CDR3 in amino acids: CASSLAPTGGNSPLHF. The CDR3 DNA reads as TGCGCCAGCAGCTTAGCACCGACAGGGGGGAATTCACCCCTCCACTTT. The chain is built from TRBV5-1 and TRBJ1-6; 9 positions agree with TRBD1. Unmatched junction bases numbered 7, after V lost 2 bases and J lost 7 bases. The germline V gene has CDR1 SGHRS and CDR2 YFSETQ. There are 16 residues in the CDR3.